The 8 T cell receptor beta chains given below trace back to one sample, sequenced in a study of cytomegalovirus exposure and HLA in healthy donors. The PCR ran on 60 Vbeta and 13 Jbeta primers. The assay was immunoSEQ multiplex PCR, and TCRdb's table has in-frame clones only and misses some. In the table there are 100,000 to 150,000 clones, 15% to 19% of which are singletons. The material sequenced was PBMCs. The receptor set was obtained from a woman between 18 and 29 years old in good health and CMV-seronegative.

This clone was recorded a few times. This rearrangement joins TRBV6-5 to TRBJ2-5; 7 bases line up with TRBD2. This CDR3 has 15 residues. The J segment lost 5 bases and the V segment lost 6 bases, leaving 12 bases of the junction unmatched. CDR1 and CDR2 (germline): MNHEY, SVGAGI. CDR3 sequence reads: CASSFGGGPGETQYF. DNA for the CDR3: TGTGCCAGCAGCTTCGGGGGAGGGCCGGGGGAGACCCAGTACTTC.

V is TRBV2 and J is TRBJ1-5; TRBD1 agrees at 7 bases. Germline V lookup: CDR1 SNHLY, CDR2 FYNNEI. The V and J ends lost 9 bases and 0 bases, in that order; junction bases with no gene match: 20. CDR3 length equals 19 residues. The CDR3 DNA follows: TGTGCCAGACCGAGTATAACGGACAGGACAAAATATAGCAATCAGCCCCAGCATTTT. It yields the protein CARPSITDRTKYSNQPQHF.

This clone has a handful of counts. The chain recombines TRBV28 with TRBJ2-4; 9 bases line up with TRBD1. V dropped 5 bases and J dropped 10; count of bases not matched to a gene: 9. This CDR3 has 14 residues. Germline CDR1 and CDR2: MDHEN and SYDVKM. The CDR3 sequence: CASSNPGQGKIQYF. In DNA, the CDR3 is TGTGCCAGCAGTAACCCGGGACAGGGTAAAATTCAGTACTTC. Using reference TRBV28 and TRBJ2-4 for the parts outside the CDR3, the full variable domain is DVKVTQSSRYLVKRTGEKVFLECVQDMDHENMFWYRQDPGLGLRLIYFSYDVKMKEKGDIPEGYSVSREKKERFSLILESASTNQTSMYLCASSNPGQGKIQYFGAGTRLSVL.

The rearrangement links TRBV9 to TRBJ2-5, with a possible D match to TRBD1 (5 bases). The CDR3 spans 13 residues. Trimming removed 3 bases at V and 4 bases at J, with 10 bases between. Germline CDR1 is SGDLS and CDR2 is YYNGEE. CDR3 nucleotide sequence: TGTGCCAGCAGCGCTTCTAGGGGAGAGACCCAGTACTTC. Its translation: CASSASRGETQYF.

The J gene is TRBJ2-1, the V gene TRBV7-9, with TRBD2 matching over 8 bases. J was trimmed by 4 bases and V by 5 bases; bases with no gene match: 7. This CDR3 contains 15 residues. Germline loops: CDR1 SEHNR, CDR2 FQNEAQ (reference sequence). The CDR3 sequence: CASSIRLAMYNEQFF. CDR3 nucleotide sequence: TGTGCCAGCAGCATAAGACTAGCGATGTACAATGAGCAGTTCTTC. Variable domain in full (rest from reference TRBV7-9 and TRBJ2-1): DTGVSQNPRHKITKRGQNVTFRCDPISEHNRLYWYRQTLGQGPEFLTYFQNEAQLEKSRLLSDRFSAERPKGSFSTLEIQRTEQGDSAMYLCASSIRLAMYNEQFFGPGTRLTVL.

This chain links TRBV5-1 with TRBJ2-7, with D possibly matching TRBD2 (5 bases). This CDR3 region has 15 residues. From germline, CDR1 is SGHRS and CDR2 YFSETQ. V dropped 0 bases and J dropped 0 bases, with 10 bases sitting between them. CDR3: CASSLGAGSSYEQYF. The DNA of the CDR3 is TGCGCCAGCAGCTTGGGGGCTGGGAGCTCCTACGAGCAGTACTTC.

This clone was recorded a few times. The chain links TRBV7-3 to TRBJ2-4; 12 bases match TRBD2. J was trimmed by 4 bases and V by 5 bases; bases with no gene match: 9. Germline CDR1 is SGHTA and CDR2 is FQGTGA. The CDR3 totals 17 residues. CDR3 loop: CASSLRRTSGVKNIQYF. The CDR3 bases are TGTGCCAGCAGCCTAAGAAGGACTAGCGGGGTTAAAAACATTCAGTACTTC. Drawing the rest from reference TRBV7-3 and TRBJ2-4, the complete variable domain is GAGVSQTPSNKVTEKGKYVELRCDPISGHTALYWYRQSLGQGPEFLIYFQGTGAADDSGLPNDRFFAVRPEGSVSTLKIQRTERGDSAVYLCASSLRRTSGVKNIQYFGAGTRLSVL.

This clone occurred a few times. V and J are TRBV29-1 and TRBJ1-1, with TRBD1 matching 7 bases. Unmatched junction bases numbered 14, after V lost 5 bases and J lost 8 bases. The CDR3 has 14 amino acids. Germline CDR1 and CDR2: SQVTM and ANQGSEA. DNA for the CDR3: TGCAGCGTTATAACACAGGGGAGTGGCCAAGAAGCTTTCTTT. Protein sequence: CSVITQGSGQEAFF.